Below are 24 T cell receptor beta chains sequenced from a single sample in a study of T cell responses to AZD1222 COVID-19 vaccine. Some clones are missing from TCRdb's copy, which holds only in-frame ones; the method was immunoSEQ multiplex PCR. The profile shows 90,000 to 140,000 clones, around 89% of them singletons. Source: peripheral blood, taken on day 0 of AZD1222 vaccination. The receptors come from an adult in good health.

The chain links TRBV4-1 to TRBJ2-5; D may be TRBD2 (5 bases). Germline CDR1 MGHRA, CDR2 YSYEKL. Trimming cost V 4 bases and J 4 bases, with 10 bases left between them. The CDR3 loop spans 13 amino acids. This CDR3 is CASSLRDPETQYF. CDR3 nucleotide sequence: TGCGCCAGCAGCCTCCGGGATCCAGAGACCCAGTACTTC.

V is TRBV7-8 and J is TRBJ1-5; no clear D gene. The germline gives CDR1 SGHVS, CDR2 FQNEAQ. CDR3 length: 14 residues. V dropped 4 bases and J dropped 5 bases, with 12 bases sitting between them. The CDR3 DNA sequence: TGTGCCAGCAGCTACGATTGGCGGGATCAGCCCCAGCATTTT. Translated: CASSYDWRDQPQHF.

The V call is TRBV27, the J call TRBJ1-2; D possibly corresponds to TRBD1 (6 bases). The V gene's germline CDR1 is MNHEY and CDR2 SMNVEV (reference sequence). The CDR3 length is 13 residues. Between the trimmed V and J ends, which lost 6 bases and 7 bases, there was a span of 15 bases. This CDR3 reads CASSLQGPGGYTF. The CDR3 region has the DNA TGTGCCAGCAGCCTCCAGGGGCCCGGTGGCTACACCTTC.

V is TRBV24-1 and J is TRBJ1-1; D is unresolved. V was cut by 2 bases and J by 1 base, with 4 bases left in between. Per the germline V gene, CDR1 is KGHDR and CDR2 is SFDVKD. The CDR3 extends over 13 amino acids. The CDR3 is CATSDSTNTEAFF. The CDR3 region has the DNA TGTGCCACCAGTGATTCCACGAACACTGAAGCTTTCTTT.

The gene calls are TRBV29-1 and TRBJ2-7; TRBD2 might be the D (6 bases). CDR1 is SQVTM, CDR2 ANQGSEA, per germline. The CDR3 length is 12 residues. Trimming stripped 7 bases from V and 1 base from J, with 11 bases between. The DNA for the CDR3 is TGCAGCGCCATACTAGCTTCCTACGAGCAGTACTTC. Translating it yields CSAILASYEQYF.

DNA for the CDR3: TGTGCCAGCAGCGTATCGGGGAGGGATTCACCCCTCCACTTT. Its translation is CASSVSGRDSPLHF. The rearrangement links TRBV9 to TRBJ1-6; D is unresolved. Trimming shortened V by 1 base and J by 8 bases, and 10 bases separated the two germline ends. The germline CDR1 and CDR2 sequences are SGDLS and YYNGEE. CDR3 length equals 14 residues.

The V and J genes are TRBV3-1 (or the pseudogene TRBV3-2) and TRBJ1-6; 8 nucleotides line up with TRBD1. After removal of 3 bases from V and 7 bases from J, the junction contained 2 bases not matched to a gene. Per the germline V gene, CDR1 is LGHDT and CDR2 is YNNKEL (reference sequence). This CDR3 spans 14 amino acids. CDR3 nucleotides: TGTGCCAGCAGCCAGGACAGGGCCAATTCACCCCTCCACTTT. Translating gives CASSQDRANSPLHF.

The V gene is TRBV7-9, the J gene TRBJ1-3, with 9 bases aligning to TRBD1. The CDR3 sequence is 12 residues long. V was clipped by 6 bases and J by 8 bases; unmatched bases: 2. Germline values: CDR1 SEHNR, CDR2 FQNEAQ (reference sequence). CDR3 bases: TGTGCCAGCAGAGACAGGGGGGACACCATATATTTT. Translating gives CASRDRGDTIYF.

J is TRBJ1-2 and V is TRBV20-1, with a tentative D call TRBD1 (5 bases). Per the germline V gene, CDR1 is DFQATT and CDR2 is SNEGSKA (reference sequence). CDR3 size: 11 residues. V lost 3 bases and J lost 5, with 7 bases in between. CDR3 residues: CSASPGYGYTF. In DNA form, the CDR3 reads TGCAGTGCTAGTCCAGGGTATGGCTACACCTTC.

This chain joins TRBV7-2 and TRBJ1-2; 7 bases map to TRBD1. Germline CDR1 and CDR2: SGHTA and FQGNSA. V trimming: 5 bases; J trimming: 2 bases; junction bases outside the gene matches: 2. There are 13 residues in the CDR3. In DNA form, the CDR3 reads TGTGCCAGCAGCCGGGGACAGAACTATGGCTACACCTTC. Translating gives CASSRGQNYGYTF.

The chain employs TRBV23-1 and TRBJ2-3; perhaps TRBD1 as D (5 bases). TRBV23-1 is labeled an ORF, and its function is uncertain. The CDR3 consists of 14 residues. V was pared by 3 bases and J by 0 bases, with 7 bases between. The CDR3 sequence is CASSHRASTDTQYF. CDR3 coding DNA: TGCGCCAGCAGTCACAGGGCGAGCACAGATACGCAGTATTTT.

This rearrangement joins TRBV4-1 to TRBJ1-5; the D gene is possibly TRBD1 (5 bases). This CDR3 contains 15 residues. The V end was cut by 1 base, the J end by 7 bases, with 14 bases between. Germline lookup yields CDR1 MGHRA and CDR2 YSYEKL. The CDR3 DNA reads TGCGCCAGCAGCCAAGTCCCCGAATGGGACCAGCCCCAGCATTTT. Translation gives CASSQVPEWDQPQHF.

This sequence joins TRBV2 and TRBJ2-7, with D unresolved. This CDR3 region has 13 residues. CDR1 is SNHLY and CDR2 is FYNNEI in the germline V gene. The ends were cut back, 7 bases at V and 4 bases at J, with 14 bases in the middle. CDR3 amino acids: CASTYNSGYEQYF. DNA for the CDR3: TGTGCCAGCACGTATAATTCGGGTTACGAGCAGTACTTC.

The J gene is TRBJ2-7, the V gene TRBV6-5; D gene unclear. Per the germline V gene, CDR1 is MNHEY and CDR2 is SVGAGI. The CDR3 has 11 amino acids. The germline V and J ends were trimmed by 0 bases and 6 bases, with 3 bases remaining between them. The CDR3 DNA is TGTGCCAGCAGTTACTCGGGCGAGCAGTACTTC. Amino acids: CASSYSGEQYF.

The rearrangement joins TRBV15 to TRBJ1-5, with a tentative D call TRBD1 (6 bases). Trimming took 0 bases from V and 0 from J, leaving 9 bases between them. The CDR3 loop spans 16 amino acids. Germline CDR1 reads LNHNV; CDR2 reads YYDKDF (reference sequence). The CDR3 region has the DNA TGTGCCACCAGCAGAGAGGGACAACTTAGCAATCAGCCCCAGCATTTT. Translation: CATSREGQLSNQPQHF.

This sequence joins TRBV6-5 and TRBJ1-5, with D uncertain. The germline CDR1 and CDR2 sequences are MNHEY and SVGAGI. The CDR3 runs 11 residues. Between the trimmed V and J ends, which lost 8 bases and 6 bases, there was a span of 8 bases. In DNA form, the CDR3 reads TGTGCCAGCCCTTGGTGTCAGCCCCAGCATTTT. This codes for CASPWCQPQHF.

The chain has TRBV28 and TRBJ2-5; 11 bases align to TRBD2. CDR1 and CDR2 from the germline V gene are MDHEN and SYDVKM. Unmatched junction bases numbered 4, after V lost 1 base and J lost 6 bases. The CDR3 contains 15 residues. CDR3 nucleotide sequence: TGTGCCAGCAGTTTATCTACTAGCGGGAGCCAGACCCAGTACTTC. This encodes CASSLSTSGSQTQYF.

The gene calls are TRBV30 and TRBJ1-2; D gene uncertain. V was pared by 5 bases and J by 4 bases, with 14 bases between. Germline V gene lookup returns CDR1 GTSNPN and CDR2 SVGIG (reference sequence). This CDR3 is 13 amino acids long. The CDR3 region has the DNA TGTGCCTGGGGAAAGGATTTCTTCTATGGCTACACCTTC. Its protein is CAWGKDFFYGYTF.

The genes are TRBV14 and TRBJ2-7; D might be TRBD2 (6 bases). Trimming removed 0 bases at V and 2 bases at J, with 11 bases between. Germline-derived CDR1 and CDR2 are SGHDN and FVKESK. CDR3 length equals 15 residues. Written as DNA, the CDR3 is TGTGCCAGCAGCCAAGAAGGAGGGCGTCCCTACGAGCAGTACTTC. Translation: CASSQEGGRPYEQYF.

DNA for the CDR3: TGTGCCAGCAGTGAGGGACAGGGGTCTAATGAAGCTTTCTTT. Translated: CASSEGQGSNEAFF. The chain is built from TRBV2 and TRBJ1-1, with TRBD1 matching 10 bases. The V and J ends lost 3 bases and 7 bases, in that order; junction bases with no gene match: 5. This CDR3 contains 14 residues. Germline CDR1 SNHLY, CDR2 FYNNEI.

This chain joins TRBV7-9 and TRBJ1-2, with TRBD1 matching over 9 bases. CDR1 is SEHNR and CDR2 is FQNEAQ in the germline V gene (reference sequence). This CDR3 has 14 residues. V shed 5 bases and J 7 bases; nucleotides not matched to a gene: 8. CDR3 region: CASSPIWDRAGYTF. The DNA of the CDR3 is TGTGCCAGCAGCCCAATTTGGGACAGGGCTGGCTACACCTTC.

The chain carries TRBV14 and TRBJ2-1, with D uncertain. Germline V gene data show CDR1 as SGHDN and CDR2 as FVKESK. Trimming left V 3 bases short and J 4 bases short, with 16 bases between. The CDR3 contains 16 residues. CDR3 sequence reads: CASSHRISRLYNEQFF. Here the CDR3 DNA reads TGTGCCAGCAGCCACCGGATCTCCCGATTATACAATGAGCAGTTCTTC.

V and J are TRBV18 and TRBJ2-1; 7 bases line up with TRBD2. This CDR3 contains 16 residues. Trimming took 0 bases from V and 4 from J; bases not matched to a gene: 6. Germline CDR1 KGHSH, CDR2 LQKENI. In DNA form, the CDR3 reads TGTGCCAGCTCACCACCGGGAGCGGGACTATACAATGAGCAGTTCTTC. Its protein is CASSPPGAGLYNEQFF.

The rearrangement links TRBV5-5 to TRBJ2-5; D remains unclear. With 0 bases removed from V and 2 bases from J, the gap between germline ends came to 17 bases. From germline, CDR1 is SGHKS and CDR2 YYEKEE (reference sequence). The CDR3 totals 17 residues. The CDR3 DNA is TGTGCCAGCAGCTTGGCCCCAGGCGGCGCGTTACAAGAGACCCAGTACTTC. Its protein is CASSLAPGGALQETQYF.